A selection of T cell receptor beta chains follows, all from one sample in a study of cytomegalovirus exposure and HLA in healthy donors. Measured with immunoSEQ multiplex PCR; TCRdb has only the in-frame clones, and not every one. The sample contains 150,000 to 200,000 clones, about 81% of which appear only once. Material for sequencing was PBMCs. These receptors were collected from a woman in her twenties or thirties in good health and CMV-seronegative. Each CDR3 is given with its conserved first and last residue. A D gene is named only where the DNA matches it firmly. Only part of the rows carry a size: once, few, many, or a class if the clone is expanded.

>TRBJ1-2|TRBD1|TRBV19|.
TGTGCCAGTAGTATTGTGGGACAGCTAGTAACCTTC
CASSIVGQLVTF
>TRBJ1-2|.|TRBV29-1|once
TGCAGCGTTGGGCAGATAAAATATGGCTACACCTTC
CSVGQIKYGYTF
>TRBJ1-3|TRBD1|TRBV30|once
TGTGCCTGGTCAGGGGGTATTGGAAACACCATATATTTT
CAWSGGIGNTIYF
>TRBJ2-3|.|TRBV30|.
TGTGCCGGTAACAGGGTATACACAGATACGCAGTATTTT
CAGNRVYTDTQYF
>TRBJ2-1|TRBD2|TRBV15|.
TGTGCCACCAGAACCACAGCAGGACTAGCGGGAGATGAGCAGTTCTTC
CATRTTAGLAGDEQFF
>TRBJ1-2|TRBD1|TRBV9|.
TGTGCCAGCAGCGTAGACAGGGGAGGCTACACCTTC
CASSVDRGGYTF
>TRBJ1-5|TRBD1|TRBV4-1|.
TGCGCCAGCAGCCACCCCCCAACAGGGGTCAATCAGCCCCAGCATTTT
CASSHPPTGVNQPQHF
>TRBJ2-2|.|TRBV9|.
TGTGCCAGCAGCGGTTCCCAGGGGAGGGTCGGGGAGCTGTTTTTT
CASSGSQGRVGELFF
>TRBJ2-1|TRBD2|TRBV5-8|.
TGTGCCAGCAGTTTTAGACTAGCGGGAGTTAATGAGCAGTTCTTC
CASSFRLAGVNEQFF
>TRBJ1-4|.|TRBV6-4|.
TGTGCCAGCCGGGACACCCTTAATGAAAAACTGTTTTTT
CASRDTLNEKLFF
>TRBJ2-1|TRBD2|TRBV7-8|.
TGTGCCAGCAGCTTAGTATTAGCGGGGGCTCCCTCTCTTAGAGGTGAGCAGTTCTTC
CASSLVLAGAPSLRGEQFF
>TRBJ1-1|.|TRBV19|.
TGTGCCAGTAGTCCCAGGGCGGACACTGAAGCTTTCTTT
CASSPRADTEAFF
>TRBJ1-5|.|TRBV19|once
TGTGCCACAAAATTCAGGGTAAGGAGCAATCAGCCCCAGCATTTT
CATKFRVRSNQPQHF
>TRBJ1-3|.|TRBV5-1|.
TGCGCCAGCAGGAACAGGGAAGGAAACACCATATATTTT
CASRNREGNTIYF
>TRBJ1-1|.|TRBV6-6|.
TGTGCCAGCGTCTACCTATTGAACACTGAAGCTTTCTTT
CASVYLLNTEAFF
>TRBJ2-3|TRBD2|TRBV5-1|.
TGCGCCAGCAGCTTAGCGGGGGGGCCACCAGATACGCAGTATTTT
CASSLAGGPPDTQYF
>TRBJ2-3|.|TRBV5-1|.
TGCGCCAGCAGCTTGGGACACCCGAACACAGATACGCAGTATTTT
CASSLGHPNTDTQYF
>TRBJ1-2|.|TRBV12-2|.
TGTGCAAATCAGGGACAGGGCTTCCGTGGGGATGGCTACACCTTC
CANQGQGFRGDGYTF
>TRBJ1-2|TRBD1|TRBV7-8|.
TGTGCCAGCAGCGCATACACAGGGGGCGGGGGCTATGGCTACACCTTC
CASSAYTGGGGYGYTF
>TRBJ1-3|.|TRBV30|once
TGTGCCTGGAGTGTTGGACAGATCCCCCGCTCTGGAAACACCATATATTTT
CAWSVGQIPRSGNTIYF
>TRBJ2-1|TRBD2|TRBV4-2|.
TGTGCCAGCAGCCATCGGGGGGGCCCTGACAATGAGCAGTTCTTC
CASSHRGGPDNEQFF
>TRBJ2-3|TRBD2|TRBV18|.
TGTGCCAGCTCACCTAGCGGGGCCACAGATACGCAGTATTTT
CASSPSGATDTQYF
>TRBJ2-7|.|TRBV6-1|.
TGTGCCAGCAGATCGCTAGACGACGAGCAGTACTTC
CASRSLDDEQYF
>TRBJ1-1|.|TRBV10-1|.
TGCGCCAGCAGTGGGTCCAGGTCGGGAACTGAAGCTTTCTTT
CASSGSRSGTEAFF
>TRBJ1-5|TRBD1|TRBV30|.
TGTGCCTGGAGTCAGGGGGCCGATAGCAATCAGCCCCAGCATTTT
CAWSQGADSNQPQHF
>TRBJ1-5|.|TRBV30|.
TGTGCCTGGAGTGTATCCGGGGATCAGCCCCAGCATTTT
CAWSVSGDQPQHF
>TRBJ2-3|TRBD2|TRBV7-9|.
TGTGCCAGCAGCTTACTAGCGGTGGCAGATACGCAGTATTTT
CASSLLAVADTQYF
>TRBJ2-7|.|TRBV27|.
TGTGCCAGCAGTTCCTGGACTACTTACATCTACGAGCAGTACTTC
CASSSWTTYIYEQYF
>TRBJ2-3|TRBD2|TRBV5-1|.
TGCGCCAGCAGCTTGTTGGGACTAGCGGGAGGATCTAGCACAGATACGCAGTATTTT
CASSLLGLAGGSSTDTQYF
>TRBJ2-7|TRBD1|TRBV6-1|.
TGTGCCAGCAGCCATACCGGGACAGGGACCTACGAGCAGTACTTC
CASSHTGTGTYEQYF
>TRBJ2-7|TRBD2|TRBV5-6|.
TGTGCCAGCAGCCCGGGACTAGCGGGAAACCGTCCGCTCTACGAGCAGTACTTC
CASSPGLAGNRPLYEQYF
>TRBJ2-7|.|TRBV28|.
TGTGCCAGCAGTTTGTTACTAGCCGCGACTACCGAGCAGTACTTC
CASSLLLAATTEQYF
>TRBJ2-1|TRBD2|TRBV5-8|.
TGTGCCAGCAACATAGCGGGGGGGTTTTTGCATGAGCAGTTCTTC
CASNIAGGFLHEQFF
>TRBJ2-1|.|TRBV7-9|few
TGTGCCAGCAGCCCCCGACAGTATTACAATGAGCAGTTCTTC
CASSPRQYYNEQFF
>TRBJ1-4|.|TRBV6-6|.
TGTGCCAGCACCCCGGGGGAGACAACTAATGAAAAACTGTTTTTT
CASTPGETTNEKLFF
>TRBJ2-1|TRBD1|TRBV6-4|.
TGTGCCAGCAGTGAAGGGACAGGGGCCTACAATGAGCAGTTCTTC
CASSEGTGAYNEQFF
>TRBJ2-3|TRBD1|TRBV5-1|.
TGCGCCAGCAGCTCCACGGACAGGCGGGATACGCAGTATTTT
CASSSTDRRDTQYF
>TRBJ2-1|.|TRBV11-3|once
TGTGCCAGCAGCCAAGAGGTATCGGTGAATGAGCAGTTCTTC
CASSQEVSVNEQFF
>TRBJ1-2|TRBD1|TRBV7-2|.
TGTGCCAGCAGCCCCGGACAGGTGTTCGACTACACCTTC
CASSPGQVFDYTF
>TRBJ1-2|.|TRBV30|.
TGTGCCTGGAGTGTGGGTGTCGGGTTTGGCTACACCTTC
CAWSVGVGFGYTF
>TRBJ2-7|.|TRBV5-4|.
TGTGCCAGCAGCTTGGCGGGGGGCATCTACGAGCAGTACTTC
CASSLAGGIYEQYF
>TRBJ2-7|.|TRBV18|.
TGTGCCAGCTCACCAACGGAGAGGGTCTACGAGCAGTACTTC
CASSPTERVYEQYF
>TRBJ1-4|TRBD1|TRBV6-1|.
TGTGCCAGCAGTGCGACAGGGGTGGTGAAACTGTTTTTT
CASSATGVVKLFF
>TRBJ2-7|.|TRBV19|.
TGTGCCAGTAGTATAGGTTCAGGGTACGAGCAGTACTTC
CASSIGSGYEQYF
>TRBJ2-7|.|TRBV14|.
TGTGCCAGCAGCCAAGCCAGCGAGCAGTACTTC
CASSQASEQYF
>TRBJ2-7|.|TRBV30|few
TGTGCCTGGAGTGTAGACAGCTACGAGCAGTACTTC
CAWSVDSYEQYF
>TRBJ2-1|.|TRBV30|once
TGTGCCTGGATTCGGGGATCCTACAATGAGCAGTTCTTC
CAWIRGSYNEQFF
>TRBJ2-7|.|TRBV28|.
TGTGCCAGCAGCAAAGTAGTCTCCTCCTACGAGCAGTACTTC
CASSKVVSSYEQYF
>TRBJ1-2|TRBD1|TRBV10-3|.
TGTGCCATCAGTGACGAGGGCCTACAGGGGGCAGGGTATGGCTACACCTTC
CAISDEGLQGAGYGYTF
>TRBJ1-1|TRBD1|TRBV19|.
TGTGCCACCCTTTACAGGGGAAGGGAAACTGAAGCTTTCTTT
CATLYRGRETEAFF
>TRBJ2-7|.|TRBV6-5|.
TGTGCCAGCAGTTTGAGGAGGGGCCTCACCCCCTACGAGCAGTACTTC
CASSLRRGLTPYEQYF
>TRBJ1-5|.|TRBV15|once
TGTGCCACCAGCCCCCGGGACAATAATCAGCCCCAGCATTTT
CATSPRDNNQPQHF
>TRBJ2-1|.|TRBV4-2|once
TGTGCCAGCAGCCATCGGAATGAGCAGTTCTTC
CASSHRNEQFF